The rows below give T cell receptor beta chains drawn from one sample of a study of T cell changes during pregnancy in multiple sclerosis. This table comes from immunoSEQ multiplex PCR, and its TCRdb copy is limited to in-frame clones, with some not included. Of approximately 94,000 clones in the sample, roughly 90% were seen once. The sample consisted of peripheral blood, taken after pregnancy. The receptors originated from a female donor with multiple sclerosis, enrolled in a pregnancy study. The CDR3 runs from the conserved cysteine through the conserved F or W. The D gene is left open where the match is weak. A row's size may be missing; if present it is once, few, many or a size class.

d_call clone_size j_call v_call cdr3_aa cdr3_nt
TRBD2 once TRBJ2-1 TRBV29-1 CSVDRRGGFF TGCAGCGTTGATCGCCGGGGGGGGTTCTTC
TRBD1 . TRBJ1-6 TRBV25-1 CASNRGLNSPLHF TGTGCCAGCAACAGGGGGCTCAATTCACCCCTCCACTTT
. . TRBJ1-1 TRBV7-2 CASSFPQGSEAFF TGTGCCAGCAGCTTCCCACAGGGCTCTGAAGCTTTCTTT
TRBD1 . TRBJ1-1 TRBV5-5 CASSFRGLTNTEAFF TGTGCCAGCAGCTTCAGGGGGCTAACGAACACTGAAGCTTTCTTT
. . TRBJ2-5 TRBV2 CASSLGQYQETQYF TGTGCCAGCAGTCTCGGACAGTACCAAGAGACCCAGTACTTC
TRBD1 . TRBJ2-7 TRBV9 CASSPRDRSSYEQYF TGTGCCAGCAGCCCCAGGGACAGGAGCTCCTACGAGCAGTACTTC
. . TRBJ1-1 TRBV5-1 CASSLGSGGAFF TGCGCCAGCAGCTTGGGCAGCGGGGGAGCTTTCTTT
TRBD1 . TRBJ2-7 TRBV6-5 CASSYSVDRTYEQYF TGTGCCAGCAGTTACTCGGTGGACAGGACCTACGAGCAGTACTTC
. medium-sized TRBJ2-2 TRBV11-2 CASSRGGIGELFF TGTGCCAGCAGCCGTGGGGGGATCGGGGAGCTGTTTTTT
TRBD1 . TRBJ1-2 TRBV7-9 CASSSGTAYGYTF TGTGCCAGCAGCTCCGGGACAGCCTATGGCTACACCTTC
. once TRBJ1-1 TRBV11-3 CASSPGAWAEAFF TGTGCCAGCAGCCCTGGGGCATGGGCTGAAGCTTTCTTT
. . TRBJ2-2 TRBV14 CASSPGQAGTGELFF TGTGCCAGCAGCCCTGGACAGGCGGGGACCGGGGAGCTGTTTTTT
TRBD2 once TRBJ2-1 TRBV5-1 CASSHKLAGTYNEQFF TGCGCCAGCAGCCATAAACTAGCGGGAACATACAATGAGCAGTTCTTC
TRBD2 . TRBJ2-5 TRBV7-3 CASRPSGSSKTQYF TGTGCCAGCAGGCCTAGCGGGAGTTCGAAGACCCAGTACTTC
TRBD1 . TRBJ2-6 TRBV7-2 CASSLKVTGASGANVLTF TGTGCCAGCAGCTTAAAAGTGACAGGGGCGTCTGGGGCCAACGTCCTGACTTTC
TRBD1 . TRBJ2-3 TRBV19 CASRTGQGITDTQYF TGTGCCAGTAGGACGGGACAGGGGATCACAGATACGCAGTATTTT
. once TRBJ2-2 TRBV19 CASRRQFPYTGELFF TGTGCCAGTCGAAGACAGTTCCCATACACCGGGGAGCTGTTTTTT
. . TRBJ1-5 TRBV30 CAWSPGGRAQPQHF TGTGCCTGGAGTCCGGGAGGGAGGGCTCAGCCCCAGCATTTT
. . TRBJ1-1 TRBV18 CASSPLREGMNTEAFF TGTGCCAGCTCACCACTTCGGGAGGGGATGAACACTGAAGCTTTCTTT
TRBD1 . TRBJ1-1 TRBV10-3 CAISLGQGNTEAFF TGTGCCATCAGCCTCGGACAGGGGAACACTGAAGCTTTCTTT
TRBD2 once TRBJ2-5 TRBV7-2 CASSSGLAGPQETQYF TGTGCCAGCAGCTCCGGACTAGCGGGGCCGCAAGAGACCCAGTACTTC
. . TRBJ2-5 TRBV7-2 CASSLSFIQKETQYF TGTGCCAGCAGCCTAAGCTTCATCCAAAAAGAGACCCAGTACTTC
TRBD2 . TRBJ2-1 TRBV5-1 CASSFSSGRAGNEQFF TGCGCCAGCAGCTTTTCTAGCGGGAGGGCCGGGAATGAGCAGTTCTTC
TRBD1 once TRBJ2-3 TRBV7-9 CASSLGQGTDTQYF TGTGCCAGCAGCCTCGGACAGGGAACAGATACGCAGTATTTT
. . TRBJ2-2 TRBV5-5 CASSPHRVSNTGELFF TGTGCCAGCAGCCCTCACAGGGTTTCGAACACCGGGGAGCTGTTTTTT